One sample yielded the 25 T cell receptor beta chains listed below, sequenced in a study of blood T cells in healthy people across ages. A second PCR, run for roughly 7 to 12 cycles, used a sample-barcoded 5' primer plus a J-beta primer mix. In TCRdb, the 5' RACE reads were re-called with MiXCR into one record per CDR3 protein. The data contain 600,000 to 650,000 distinct CDR3 sequences, 58% of them seen just once; the ten biggest clones take up roughly 34%. Sequenced sample: blood. These receptors were taken from a man aged 55 to 70 in good health.

This clonotype was recorded a few times. The chain joins TRBV20-1 to TRBJ1-2, with TRBD1 as a possible D gene (6 bases). The germline V gene has CDR1 DFQATT and CDR2 SNEGSKA (reference sequence). V lost 6 bases, J lost 4 bases, and 9 bases lay in between. The CDR3 has 11 residues. CDR3 bases: TGCAGTGCCGCGGACAGCTATGGCTACACCTTC. Its protein product is CSAADSYGYTF.

This clonotype was seen once. The chain recombines TRBV5-1 with TRBJ1-4; no reliable D call. This CDR3 is built from 13 residues. Trimming took off 3 bases at V and 4 bases at J, with 7 bases between the two ends. Germline CDR1 and CDR2: SGHRS and YFSETQ. This CDR3 is CASSSRLNEKLFF. As DNA, the CDR3 is TGCGCCAGCAGCTCCCGACTTAATGAAAAACTGTTTTTT.

This clonotype was seen just once. The rearrangement links TRBV7-9 to TRBJ1-1, with D maybe TRBD1 (5 bases). This CDR3 region has 14 residues. The V gene lost 5 bases and the J gene lost 1 base, with 11 bases spanning the gap. In germline, CDR1 is SEHNR, CDR2 FQNEAQ (reference sequence). The CDR3 here is CASSRGVGNTEAFF. DNA of the CDR3: TGTGCCAGCAGCCGGGGCGTGGGGAACACTGAAGCTTTCTTT.

This rearrangement joins TRBV15 to TRBJ2-3, with a tentative D call TRBD2 (5 bases). From germline, CDR1 is LNHNV and CDR2 YYDKDF (reference sequence). The V end was cut by 0 bases, the J end by 0 bases, with 10 bases between. This CDR3 is 16 amino acids long. CDR3 amino acids: CATSRDRGQSTDTQYF. CDR3 DNA: TGTGCCACCAGCAGAGACCGAGGGCAGAGCACAGATACGCAGTATTTT.

V and J are TRBV15 and TRBJ1-2; D is ambiguous. Looked up from germline, CDR1 is LNHNV and CDR2 is YYDKDF (reference sequence). The CDR3 length is 15 residues. Trimming took off 4 bases at V and 4 bases at J, with 16 bases between the two ends. CDR3 region: CATSTPQVPGYGYTF. The DNA for the CDR3 is TGTGCCACCAGCACCCCCCAAGTCCCGGGCTATGGCTACACCTTC.

This clonotype was found a few times. The rearrangement joins TRBV28 to TRBJ2-7, with D tentatively TRBD2 (6 bases). Germline V gene lookup returns CDR1 MDHEN and CDR2 SYDVKM. The CDR3 is 15 amino acids. With 3 bases removed from V and 3 bases from J, the gap between germline ends came to 15 bases. The CDR3 spells CASSFGREDDYEQYF. As DNA, the CDR3 is TGTGCCAGCAGTTTCGGCAGGGAGGACGACTACGAGCAGTACTTC.

V is TRBV5-5 and J is TRBJ2-5; 8 positions match TRBD1. There are 15 residues in the CDR3. Germline trimming cut 3 bases from V and 5 bases from J; bases unmatched to any gene: 9. Per germline, CDR1 SGHKS and CDR2 YYEKEE (reference sequence). The CDR3 DNA reads TGTGCCAGCAGCTCGCCTTCAGGGGGCGCGGAGACCCAGTACTTC. Its translation: CASSSPSGGAETQYF.

The chain uses TRBV7-6 and TRBJ2-1; the match to TRBD1 covers 8 bases. CDR1 is SGHVS and CDR2 is FNYEAQ in the germline V gene. The V and J ends lost 5 bases and 8 bases, in that order; junction bases with no gene match: 14. The CDR3 consists of 16 residues. The CDR3 coding sequence is TGTGCCAGCAGCCCCGGACAGGGAGACTCCTTAGATGAGCAGTTCTTC. It yields the protein CASSPGQGDSLDEQFF.

In its sample, this clonotype was seen a few times. V is TRBV27 and J is TRBJ1-2, with no clear D. This CDR3 is built from 12 residues. CDR1 is MNHEY, CDR2 SMNVEV, per germline (reference sequence). The ends were cut back, 8 bases at V and 6 bases at J, with 13 bases in the middle. DNA for the CDR3: TGTGCCAGCTCCCCTTACGGGCATGGCTACACCTTC. Its protein is CASSPYGHGYTF.

DNA for the CDR3: TGTGCCAGCAGCTATGGGACTAGGCCCAATCATGAGCAGTTCTTC. It yields the protein CASSYGTRPNHEQFF. This sequence joins TRBV14 and TRBJ2-1, with TRBD2 identical over 8 bases. The V gene's germline CDR1 is SGHDN and CDR2 FVKESK. CDR3 length: 15 residues. V lost 5 bases and J lost 8; bases outside the gene matches: 11.

This chain uses TRBV10-1 with TRBJ1-6; D call uncertain. CDR1 is WNHNN and CDR2 is SYGVQD in the germline V gene (reference sequence). This CDR3 has 15 amino acids. V lost 0 bases and J lost 7, with 10 bases in between. The DNA for the CDR3 is TGCGCCAGCAGTGAGTCGGCCAGACTGAATTCACCCCTCCACTTT. Its translation is CASSESARLNSPLHF.

In regard to this clonotype: Germline and junction disagree at one end, which may indicate a read error. V and J are TRBV5-1 and TRBJ2-3; 9 nucleotides agree with TRBD2. The CDR3 contains 14 residues. CDR1 SGHRS and CDR2 YFSETQ come from the germline V gene. CDR3 region: CASSLAGAGDTQYF. Here the CDR3 DNA reads TGTGCCAGCAGCTTAGCGGGAGCTGGGGATACGCAGTATTTT.

The genes are TRBV6-6 and TRBJ1-2; 9 nucleotides match TRBD1. This CDR3 is 15 amino acids long. The V segment lost 5 bases and the J segment 3 bases; nucleotides outside the gene matches: 7. CDR1 is MNHNY and CDR2 is SVGAGI in the germline V gene (reference sequence). Written as DNA, the CDR3 is TGTGCCAGCAGTGTGGAGGGACAGGGCCACTATGGCTACACCTTC. It encodes CASSVEGQGHYGYTF.

This clonotype has more than one count but fewer than ten. The rearrangement uses TRBV12-3 or TRBV12-4 and TRBJ2-6, with D tentatively TRBD2 (5 bases). Between the trimmed V and J ends, which lost 5 bases and 0 bases, there was a span of 14 bases. The CDR3 covers 17 residues. Here the CDR3 DNA reads TGTGCCAGCAGTCCTCTTTTTGCGGGCTCTGGGGCCAACGTCCTGACTTTC. Translated: CASSPLFAGSGANVLTF.

In its sample, this clonotype was seen a few times. Written as DNA, the CDR3 is TGCGCCAGCAGCGCTGCGGATCCGATGGTCAATGAGCAGTTCTTC. As protein: CASSAADPMVNEQFF. This chain connects TRBV5-1 to TRBJ2-1; D is ambiguous. CDR1 is SGHRS, CDR2 YFSETQ, per germline. Between the trimmed V and J ends, which lost 4 bases and 6 bases, there was a span of 17 bases. This CDR3 comprises 15 residues.

The chain employs TRBV12-3 or TRBV12-4 and TRBJ2-3, with TRBD1 identical over 8 bases. Unmatched junction bases numbered 10, after V lost 6 bases and J lost 5 bases. The CDR3 has 15 amino acids. The CDR3 bases are TGTGCCAGCAGCCCTGACAGGGGCTTTGAAGATACGCAGTATTTT. Translated: CASSPDRGFEDTQYF.

In its sample, this clonotype was seen a few times. CDR3 DNA sequence: TGTGCCAGCAGTTACTCAGAGGGCACTGAAGCTTTCTTT. Translating gives CASSYSEGTEAFF. This rearrangement joins TRBV6-2 or TRBV6-3 to TRBJ1-1; D is undetermined. Germline assignment: CDR1 MNHEY and CDR2 SVGEGT. This CDR3 is 13 amino acids long. V gave up 0 bases and J gave up 4 bases, with 6 bases separating them.

V usage is TRBV6-4 and J usage is TRBJ2-5, with a possible D match to TRBD2 (5 bases). The V end lost 5 bases, the J end lost 5 bases, and 12 bases lay between the germline ends. The V gene's germline CDR1 is MRHNA and CDR2 SNTAGT. The CDR3 totals 13 residues. CDR3 sequence: CASSRDYGETQYF. CDR3 sequence (DNA): TGTGCCAGCAGTCGGGATTATGGGGAGACCCAGTACTTC.

This clonotype was observed many times. The V call is TRBV7-2, the J call TRBJ2-7; TRBD2 aligns across 9 bases. V lost 2 bases and J lost 3; bases outside the gene matches: 11. The CDR3 has 17 residues. CDR1 SGHTA and CDR2 FQGNSA come from the germline V gene. The CDR3 loop is CASSLRTSAGAHYEQYF. The CDR3 nucleotides are TGTGCCAGCAGCTTACGGACTAGCGCGGGGGCTCACTACGAGCAGTACTTC.

This clonotype has only a few counts. The rearrangement links TRBV20-1 to TRBJ2-1; 8 nucleotides align to TRBD2. CDR1 DFQATT and CDR2 SNEGSKA come from the germline V gene (reference sequence). The CDR3 length is 15 residues. V lost 1 base and J lost 9; bases outside the gene matches: 11. The CDR3 is CSARAPGLVDTEQFF. The CDR3, as DNA: TGCAGTGCTAGAGCCCCGGGACTAGTTGACACTGAGCAGTTCTTC.

The chain joins TRBV11-3 to TRBJ2-1; TRBD1 agrees at 8 bases. The CDR3 has 14 amino acids. V gave up 5 bases and J gave up 6 bases; unmatched junction bases: 6. Germline loops: CDR1 SGHNT, CDR2 YENEEA. The CDR3: CASSPRDRPNEQFF. CDR3 coding DNA: TGTGCCAGCAGCCCCCGGGACAGGCCCAATGAGCAGTTCTTC.

This chain links TRBV28 with TRBJ1-5, with D tentatively TRBD1 (5 bases). This CDR3 spans 11 amino acids. V was pared by 7 bases and J by 9 bases, with 10 bases between. Germline lookup yields CDR1 MDHEN and CDR2 SYDVKM. The CDR3 DNA reads TGTGCCAGCATCGGGGGTGGGCCCCAGCATTTT. Translated, it gives CASIGGGPQHF.

This clonotype was recorded at least ten times. The chain joins TRBV27 to TRBJ2-4, with 7 bases fitting TRBD1. Germline V gives CDR1 MNHEY, CDR2 SMNVEV (reference sequence). J was trimmed by 7 bases and V by 3 bases; bases with no gene match: 21. This CDR3 contains 19 residues. CDR3 region: CASSLTDGRRLTQGNIQYF. In DNA form, the CDR3 reads TGTGCCAGCAGTTTGACGGATGGGCGGCGTCTAACACAGGGGAACATTCAGTACTTC.

V usage is TRBV6-1 and J usage is TRBJ2-4, with D possibly being TRBD2 (5 bases). The CDR3 extends over 15 amino acids. Germline CDR1 reads MNHNS; CDR2 reads SASEGT. Trimming cost V 5 bases and J 0 bases, with 11 bases left between them. CDR3 sequence (DNA): TGTGCCAGCAGTATCAAGCGGCTAGCCAAAAACATTCAGTACTTC. This encodes CASSIKRLAKNIQYF.

At least ten counts were recorded for this clonotype. The chain is built from TRBV3-1 and TRBJ2-7, with 11 positions matching TRBD1. With V trimmed by 2 bases and J by 3 bases, 3 bases remained unmatched. The length of the CDR3 is 15 residues. Looked up from germline, CDR1 is LGHDT and CDR2 is YNNKEL (reference sequence). CDR3 protein: CASSQSGTGGYEQYF. The CDR3 nucleotides read TGTGCCAGCAGCCAATCTGGGACAGGGGGCTACGAGCAGTACTTC.